This T cell receptor beta chain was recorded in a study of cytomegalovirus exposure and HLA in healthy donors. Findings and caveats of the study: Rare TCR sequences dominated, though some public TCRs recurred in many donors.

As regards this clone: Its antigen is undetermined.

The assay was immunoSEQ multiplex PCR, and TCRdb's table has in-frame clones only and misses some. The sample has hundreds of thousands of clones; 87% are singletons. The CDR3 sequence is 15 residues long. Germline V lookup: CDR1 KGHSH, CDR2 LQKENI. Unmatched junction bases numbered 5, after V lost 6 bases and J lost 0 bases. The origin of this receptor is a woman aged 18-35 years in good health and CMV-seropositive. Sequences were obtained from PBMCs. This chain joins TRBV18 and TRBJ1-2, with 9 nucleotides matching TRBD1. CDR3 bases: TGTGCCAGCTCTCTCACAGGGGGCTCTAACTATGGCTACACCTTC. It is translated as CASSLTGGSNYGYTF.